What follows are 32 T cell receptor beta chains derived from one specimen sequenced in a study of T-cell reconstitution after alpha-beta-depleted transplantation in children (dated by TCRdb to 2015 to 2016). Library creation used PCR. The data were produced on an Illumina HiSeq 2500. TCR libraries were prepared with molecular barcoding, using unique molecular identifiers to normalize TCRbeta repertoire quantification. Starting from the raw public reads, TCRdb applied fastp trimming at Q25, assembled clones with MiXCR and retained in-frame beta chains. Under each unique CDR3 protein, matching rows form one entry showing the most common genes and DNA. The sample yields hundreds of thousands of distinct CDR3 sequences; 10% to 13% were counted once. The top ten hold around 2% of the sample. This specimen's treatment or condition label, interpreted: allogeneic hematopoietic cell transplantation with graft depleted of TCRalphabeta T cells and CD19 B cells.

The sequenced sample was PBMCs, obtained before TCRalphabeta/CD19-depleted stem cell transplant. The receptors come from a child aged 2-15 years with inherited bone marrow failure, due to receive a stem cell transplant.

This clonotype was recorded at least ten times. In DNA form, the CDR3 reads TGCAGTGCTAGAGCAGGGCCTGAGACCCAGTACTTC. Amino acids: CSARAGPETQYF. This chain links TRBV20-1 with TRBJ2-5; tentative D call: TRBD1 (5 bases). The CDR3 consists of 12 residues. Germline CDR1 and CDR2: DFQATT and SNEGSKA (reference sequence). The V end lost 1 base, the J end lost 5 bases, and 8 bases lay between the germline ends.

This clonotype was seen at least ten times. This chain uses TRBV28 with TRBJ2-3, with 8 bases fitting TRBD2. V was pared by 5 bases and J by 2 bases, with 9 bases of the junction left unmatched. This CDR3 has 16 residues. Looked up from germline, CDR1 is MDHEN and CDR2 is SYDVKM. The DNA for the CDR3 is TGTGCCAGCAGTCAATCACTAGCGGATCTCACAGATACGCAGTATTTT. The encoded protein is CASSQSLADLTDTQYF. Combining the CDR3 with reference TRBV28 and TRBJ2-3 gives the whole variable domain DVKVTQSSRYLVKRTGEKVFLECVQDMDHENMFWYRQDPGLGLRLIYFSYDVKMKEKGDIPEGYSVSREKKERFSLILESASTNQTSMYLCASSQSLADLTDTQYFGPGTRLTVL.

Many counts were recorded for this clonotype. CDR3 nucleotide sequence: TGCAGCGTTGAGACCCTGGACAGGGTGTACAATGAGCAGTTCTTC. This encodes CSVETLDRVYNEQFF. V gene TRBV29-1 combines with J gene TRBJ2-1, with 8 bases that match TRBD1. The CDR3 sequence is 15 residues long. V was clipped by 3 bases and J by 4 bases; unmatched bases: 8. The germline CDR1 and CDR2 sequences are SQVTM and ANQGSEA.

This clonotype was counted only a few times. This chain links TRBV5-1 with TRBJ2-5; D may match TRBD1 or TRBD2 (5 bases each). The germline gives CDR1 SGHRS, CDR2 YFSETQ. The CDR3 is 16 residues long. With 1 base removed from V and 2 bases from J, the gap between germline ends came to 15 bases. The CDR3 DNA reads TGCGCCAGCAGCTTGCGAGCGACGGGGCCGCAAGAGACCCAGTACTTC. Protein: CASSLRATGPQETQYF.

This clonotype was observed at least ten times. The V gene is TRBV29-1, the J gene TRBJ2-1; D is unclear. V lost 3 bases, J lost 10 bases, and 16 bases lay in between. CDR3 size: 13 residues. Germline V gene data show CDR1 as SQVTM and CDR2 as ANQGSEA. CDR3 DNA sequence: TGCAGCGTTGATGGGTGGCCGGAATGGGAGCAGTTCTTC. Amino acids: CSVDGWPEWEQFF.

The chain combines TRBV18 with TRBJ2-1; D might be TRBD2 (6 bases). The CDR3 sequence is 15 residues long. Germline V lookup: CDR1 KGHSH, CDR2 LQKENI. Trimming cost V 6 bases and J 5 bases, with 17 bases left between them. Here the CDR3 DNA reads TGTGCCAGCTCGGCCGGGACTGGGGTGCACAATGAGCAGTTCTTC. Translating it yields CASSAGTGVHNEQFF.

This clonotype was picked up many times. The chain employs TRBV12-3 or TRBV12-4 and TRBJ2-4, with D perhaps TRBD2 (5 bases). CDR3 length: 15 amino acids. The V end lost 3 bases, the J end lost 1 base, and 10 bases lay between the germline ends. The chain's CDR3 is CASSLVGGAKNIQYF. DNA for the CDR3: TGTGCCAGCAGTTTGGTGGGCGGGGCCAAAAACATTCAGTACTTC.

The chain recombines TRBV5-1 with TRBJ1-2; D is perhaps TRBD1 (6 bases). Trimming took off 4 bases at V and 3 bases at J, with 19 bases between the two ends. Per the germline V gene, CDR1 is SGHRS and CDR2 is YFSETQ. CDR3 size: 16 residues. CDR3 protein: CASSPQPQGTDYGYTF. DNA for the CDR3: TGCGCCAGCAGCCCCCAACCGCAGGGGACGGACTATGGCTACACCTTC.

Many counts were recorded for this clonotype. The chain carries TRBV3-1 and TRBJ2-5; TRBD2 aligns across 11 bases. Germline V CDR1 and CDR2: LGHDT, YNNKEL (reference sequence). This CDR3 has 17 residues. Trimming took 1 base from V and 5 from J; bases not matched to a gene: 9. The CDR3 loop reads CASSQVVLAGGGETQYF. The CDR3 DNA reads TGTGCCAGCAGCCAAGTGGTCCTAGCGGGAGGTGGGGAGACCCAGTACTTC.

This clonotype came up many times. The chain has TRBV7-2 and TRBJ1-2, with a possible D match to TRBD1 (6 bases). Per the germline V gene, CDR1 is SGHTA and CDR2 is FQGNSA. CDR3 length equals 13 residues. V shed 6 bases and J shed 2 bases, with 10 bases lying between them. The CDR3 DNA is TGTGCCAGCAGTTTCACAGGGAACTATGGCTACACCTTC. Its translation is CASSFTGNYGYTF.

In its sample, this clonotype was seen many times. This sequence joins TRBV5-1 and TRBJ2-5, with a possible D match to TRBD2 (6 bases). Trimming removed 4 bases at V and 1 base at J, with 17 bases between. CDR1 and CDR2 from the germline V gene are SGHRS and YFSETQ. This CDR3 contains 16 residues. The DNA for the CDR3 is TGCGCCAGCAGCCAGGGAAACAGCGGGTCCCAAGAGACCCAGTACTTC. This translates into CASSQGNSGSQETQYF.

The chain recombines TRBV7-9 with TRBJ2-7, with TRBD1 matching 8 bases. This CDR3 comprises 15 residues. Germline V gene data show CDR1 as SEHNR and CDR2 as FQNEAQ (reference sequence). Trimming removed 5 bases from V and 0 bases from J; junction bases left unmatched: 6. The CDR3 bases are TGTGCCAGCAGCGCACTCGGGACAGGCTCCTACGAGCAGTACTTC. Translating gives CASSALGTGSYEQYF.

Ten or more counts support this clonotype. The V gene is TRBV5-1, the J gene TRBJ2-5; tentatively, D is TRBD2 (5 bases). The CDR3 has 15 residues. V lost 3 bases and J 1 base, leaving 13 bases between the germline ends. Germline V gene data show CDR1 as SGHRS and CDR2 as YFSETQ. CDR3 sequence (DNA): TGCGCCAGCAGCTCTAGCCCATTGGGCCAAGAGACCCAGTACTTC. Its translation is CASSSSPLGQETQYF.

The sample holds many counts of this clonotype. The chain has TRBV27 and TRBJ2-2, with 13 bases identical to TRBD2. The germline V gene encodes CDR1 MNHEY and CDR2 SMNVEV (reference sequence). The CDR3 sequence is 16 residues long. With V trimmed by 3 bases and J by 9 bases, 7 bases remained unmatched. CDR3 region: CASSFGLAGAVRELFF. For the CDR3, the DNA is TGTGCCAGCAGTTTCGGACTAGCGGGAGCGGTCAGGGAGCTGTTTTTT.

This clonotype was picked up one time. This rearrangement joins TRBV2 to TRBJ1-1; 7 bases line up with TRBD1. The CDR3 has 16 amino acids. Germline CDR1 SNHLY, CDR2 FYNNEI. Unmatched junction bases numbered 9, after V lost 5 bases and J lost 0 bases. The CDR3 here is CASSHPRQGMNTEAFF. CDR3 nucleotides: TGTGCCAGCAGTCATCCCCGACAGGGAATGAACACTGAAGCTTTCTTT. Full variable domain (remainder filled in from reference TRBV2 and TRBJ1-1): EPEVTQTPSHQVTQMGQEVILRCVPISNHLYFYWYRQILGQKVEFLVSFYNNEISEKSEIFDDQFSVERPDGSNFTLKIRSTKLEDSAMYFCASSHPRQGMNTEAFFGQGTRLTVV.

This clonotype was detected many times. The gene calls are TRBV7-2 and TRBJ2-3; D may be TRBD1 (5 bases). V was shortened by 7 bases and J by 4 bases, with 24 bases between the two germline ends. The CDR3 spans 17 residues. CDR1 is SGHTA and CDR2 is FQGNSA in the germline V gene. CDR3 loop: CASTDARGSHGADTQYF. In nucleotides, the CDR3 is TGTGCCAGCACCGACGCAAGGGGAAGCCATGGGGCAGATACGCAGTATTTT.

On this clonotype: A clone one base away is much larger, so this may be a read error. The chain is built from TRBV7-8 and TRBJ1-2, with a possible D match to TRBD1 (5 bases). CDR1 SGHVS and CDR2 FQNEAQ come from the germline V gene. CDR3 length equals 14 residues. Here the CDR3 reads CAISLAGLSYGYTF. CDR3 nucleotides: TGTGCCATCAGCTTAGCAGGGCTTAGCTATGGCTACACCTTC. Full variable domain (outside the CDR3, taken from reference TRBV7-8 and TRBJ1-2): GAGVSQSPRYKVAKRGQDVALRCDPISGHVSLFWYQQALGQGPEFLTYFQNEAQLDKSGLPSDRFFAERPEGSVSTLKIQRTQQEDSAVYLCAISLAGLSYGYTFGSGTRLTVV.

CDR3 protein: CASSQDLTSGGEQFF. The CDR3 DNA reads TGCGCCAGCAGCCAAGATCTGACTAGCGGGGGTGAGCAGTTCTTC. The chain employs TRBV4-3 and TRBJ2-1; 12 positions match TRBD2. The V gene end was trimmed by 0 bases and the J gene end by 9 bases; junction bases not matched to a gene: 3. The germline CDR1 and CDR2 sequences are LGHNA and YSLEER. This CDR3 has 15 amino acids.

At least ten counts were recorded for this clonotype. The chain is built from TRBV5-1 and TRBJ2-2; 11 nucleotides align to TRBD2. The CDR3 has 13 residues. V was pared by 8 bases and J by 4 bases, with 1 base of the junction left unmatched. Looked up from germline, CDR1 is SGHRS and CDR2 is YFSETQ. The CDR3 bases are TGCGCCAGTAGCGGGAGGGCCACCGGGGAGCTGTTTTTT. It specifies CASSGRATGELFF.

This clonotype was found many times. This rearrangement joins TRBV5-1 to TRBJ1-1, with D tentatively TRBD1 (5 bases). This CDR3 comprises 15 residues. Trimming removed 3 bases from V and 0 bases from J, with 12 bases in between. CDR1 is SGHRS, CDR2 YFSETQ, per germline. The CDR3 loop is CASSWEGTVNTEAFF. The CDR3 region has the DNA TGCGCCAGCAGCTGGGAAGGGACGGTGAACACTGAAGCTTTCTTT.

This clonotype was observed at least ten times. This sequence joins TRBV5-1 and TRBJ2-5; D is undetermined. Germline CDR1 and CDR2: SGHRS and YFSETQ. This CDR3 has 19 amino acids. V was shortened by 4 bases and J by 3 bases, with 28 bases between the two germline ends. In nucleotides, the CDR3 is TGCGCCAGCAGCCTTTTCCCAACCCCAAAGTTGATCCTCGAAGAGACCCAGTACTTC. This translates into CASSLFPTPKLILEETQYF.

The chain carries TRBV12-3 or TRBV12-4 and TRBJ1-6, with D perhaps TRBD1 (5 bases). The CDR3 totals 16 residues. V was pared by 5 bases and J by 5 bases, with 16 bases between. Here the CDR3 reads CASSHLGWGNNSPLHF. The DNA for the CDR3 is TGTGCCAGCAGTCACTTGGGATGGGGGAATAATTCACCCCTCCACTTT.

This clonotype was counted between two and nine times. The chain carries TRBV12-3 or TRBV12-4 and TRBJ2-7; possibly TRBD1 for D (6 bases). The CDR3 has 15 residues. Trimming cost V 3 bases and J 6 bases, with 18 bases left between them. This CDR3 is CASSLVTGRGGEQYF. DNA of the CDR3: TGTGCCAGCAGTTTGGTGACAGGCCGAGGAGGCGAGCAGTACTTC.

This clonotype has a count of ten or more. The V and J genes are TRBV20-1 and TRBJ2-4; TRBD2 aligns across 11 bases. The CDR3 contains 16 residues. CDR1 DFQATT and CDR2 SNEGSKA come from the germline V gene (reference sequence). Germline trimming cut 1 base from V and 7 bases from J; bases unmatched to any gene: 9. CDR3 amino acids: CSARVPASGRSNIQYF. The CDR3 DNA reads TGCAGTGCTAGAGTCCCCGCTAGCGGGAGGTCGAACATTCAGTACTTC.

The chain couples TRBV4-3 to TRBJ1-3, with D possibly matching TRBD1 (6 bases). Trimming pared 7 bases from V and 0 bases from J, leaving 16 bases between. The CDR3 sequence is 16 residues long. Germline V gene data show CDR1 as LGHNA and CDR2 as YSLEER. Written as DNA, the CDR3 is TGCGCCAGCACCCCGGGGGCAGGGTACTCTGGAAACACCATATATTTT. Its protein product is CASTPGAGYSGNTIYF.

Many counts were recorded for this clonotype. The chain couples TRBV7-2 to TRBJ2-1; D is unclear. CDR3 length: 13 residues. Germline CDR1 SGHTA, CDR2 FQGNSA. Trimming shortened V by 5 bases and J by 3 bases, and 8 bases separated the two germline ends. The chain's CDR3 is CASSPERYNEQFF. The DNA for the CDR3 is TGTGCCAGCAGCCCAGAACGCTACAATGAGCAGTTCTTC.

A few counts support this clonotype. The genes are TRBV7-9 and TRBJ2-7, with D possibly TRBD1 on 6 matching bases. This CDR3 is built from 14 residues. Germline V gene data show CDR1 as SEHNR and CDR2 as FQNEAQ (reference sequence). V gave up 8 bases and J gave up 2 bases, with 16 bases separating them. The CDR3: CASGLAGDPYEQYF. The CDR3 DNA reads as TGTGCCAGCGGCCTCGCAGGGGACCCCTACGAGCAGTACTTC.

In this sample, this clonotype turned up many times. Here the CDR3 reads CASSFNTDTQYF. Written as DNA, the CDR3 is TGTGCCAGCAGTTTCAACACAGATACGCAGTATTTT. This chain uses TRBV12-3 or TRBV12-4 with TRBJ2-3; D not resolved. The CDR3 totals 12 residues. Trimming stripped 3 bases from V and 2 bases from J, with 3 bases between.

Note on this clonotype: This may stem from a read error, because a much larger clone lies one nucleotide away. The chain carries TRBV10-2 and TRBJ1-3; D ambiguous. The CDR3 is 12 residues long. The V gene's germline CDR1 is WSHSY and CDR2 SAAADI. This CDR3 reads CASRDGLNAIYF. DNA for the CDR3: TGCGCCAGCAGGGACGGCTTAAACGCCATATATTTT.

The rearrangement uses TRBV4-2 and TRBJ2-7; 8 nucleotides match TRBD2. Looked up from germline, CDR1 is LGHNA and CDR2 is YNFKEQ. CDR3 length equals 16 residues. Trimming removed 1 base from V and 7 bases from J; junction bases left unmatched: 12. CDR3 residues: CASSQVPSGRRGEQYF. Here the CDR3 DNA reads TGTGCCAGCAGCCAAGTCCCCAGCGGGAGACGGGGAGAGCAGTACTTC.

There are many counts of this clonotype. The chain is built from TRBV4-1 and TRBJ2-7; either TRBD1 or TRBD2 may supply D (5 bases each). Germline V lookup: CDR1 MGHRA, CDR2 YSYEKL. V was shortened by 1 base and J by 7 bases, with 17 bases between the two germline ends. CDR3 length: 15 amino acids. CDR3 residues: CASSQVFPGQREQYF. The CDR3 nucleotides read TGCGCCAGCAGCCAAGTCTTCCCAGGGCAGCGGGAGCAGTACTTC.

As for this clonotype: This may come from a read error, since a much larger clone is one base off. The J gene is TRBJ2-5, the V gene TRBV6-1; no clear D. Deletions cut 7 bases from V and 7 bases from J, with 13 bases between. CDR3 length: 12 residues. The germline CDR1 and CDR2 sequences are MNHNS and SASEGT. CDR3 sequence: CASMRVVVTQYF. For the CDR3, the DNA is TGTGCCAGCATGCGTGTTGTGGTGACCCAGTACTTC.